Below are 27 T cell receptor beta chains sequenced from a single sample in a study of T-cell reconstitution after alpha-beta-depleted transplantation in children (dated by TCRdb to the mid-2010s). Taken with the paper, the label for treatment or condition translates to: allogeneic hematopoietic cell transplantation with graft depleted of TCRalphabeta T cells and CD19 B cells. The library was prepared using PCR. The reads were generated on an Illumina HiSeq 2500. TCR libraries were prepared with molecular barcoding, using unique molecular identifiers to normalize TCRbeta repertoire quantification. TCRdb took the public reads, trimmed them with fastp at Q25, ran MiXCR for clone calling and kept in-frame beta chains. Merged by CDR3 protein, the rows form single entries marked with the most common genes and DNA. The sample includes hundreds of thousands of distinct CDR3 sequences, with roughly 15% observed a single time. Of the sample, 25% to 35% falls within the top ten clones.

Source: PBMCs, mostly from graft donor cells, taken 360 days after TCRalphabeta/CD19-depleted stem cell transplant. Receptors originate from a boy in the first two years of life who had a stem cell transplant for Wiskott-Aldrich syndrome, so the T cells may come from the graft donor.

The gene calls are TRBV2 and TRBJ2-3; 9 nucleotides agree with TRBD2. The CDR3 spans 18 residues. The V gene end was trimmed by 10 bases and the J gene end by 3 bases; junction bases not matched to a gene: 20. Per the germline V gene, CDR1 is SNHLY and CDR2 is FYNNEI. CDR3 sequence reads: CAITLSSGTSIFTDTQYF. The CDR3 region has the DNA TGTGCCATCACTCTCTCGTCCGGGACTAGCATATTTACAGATACGCAGTATTTT.

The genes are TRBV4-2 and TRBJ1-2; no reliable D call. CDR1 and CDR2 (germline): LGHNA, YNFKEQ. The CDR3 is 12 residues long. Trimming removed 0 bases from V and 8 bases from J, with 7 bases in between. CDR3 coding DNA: TGTGCCAGCAGCCAAGACCCCTCCGGCTACACCTTC. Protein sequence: CASSQDPSGYTF.

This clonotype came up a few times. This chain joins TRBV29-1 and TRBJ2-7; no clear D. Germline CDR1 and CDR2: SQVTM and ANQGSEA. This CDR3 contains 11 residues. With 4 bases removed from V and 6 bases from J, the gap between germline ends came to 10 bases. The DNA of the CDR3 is TGCAGCGTTGCCACAGTGAGCGAGCAGTACTTC. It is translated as CSVATVSEQYF.

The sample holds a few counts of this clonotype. CDR3 DNA: TGCGCCAGCAGCTTGGCCCCCGGGACAGGCAGCGGGGAGCTGTTTTTT. It translates to CASSLAPGTGSGELFF. The gene calls are TRBV5-1 and TRBJ2-2; 8 nucleotides line up with TRBD1. With V trimmed by 0 bases and J by 7 bases, 8 bases remained unmatched. Germline-derived CDR1 and CDR2 are SGHRS and YFSETQ. CDR3 size: 16 residues. Based on the CDR3 plus reference TRBV5-1 and TRBJ2-2, the full variable domain is KAGVTQTPRYLIKTRGQQVTLSCSPISGHRSVSWYQQTPGQGLQFLFEYFSETQRNKGNFPGRFSGRQFSNSRSEMNVSTLELGDSALYLCASSLAPGTGSGELFFGEGSRLTVL.

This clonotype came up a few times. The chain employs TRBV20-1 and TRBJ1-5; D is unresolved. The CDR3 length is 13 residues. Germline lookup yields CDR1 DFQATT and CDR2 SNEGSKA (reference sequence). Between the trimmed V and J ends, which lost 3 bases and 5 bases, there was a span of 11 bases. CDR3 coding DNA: TGCAGTGCTAGTCCCCCCCATTATCAGCCCCAGCATTTT. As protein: CSASPPHYQPQHF.

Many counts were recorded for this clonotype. CDR3 amino acids: CAIGQGGTTGELFF. The CDR3 DNA reads as TGTGCCATCGGCCAAGGGGGGACCACCGGGGAGCTGTTTTTT. J is TRBJ2-2 and V is TRBV10-3; possibly TRBD1 or TRBD2 for D (6 bases each). This CDR3 spans 14 amino acids. V lost 8 bases, J lost 4 bases, and 14 bases lay in between. Germline CDR1 ENHRY, CDR2 SYGVKD.

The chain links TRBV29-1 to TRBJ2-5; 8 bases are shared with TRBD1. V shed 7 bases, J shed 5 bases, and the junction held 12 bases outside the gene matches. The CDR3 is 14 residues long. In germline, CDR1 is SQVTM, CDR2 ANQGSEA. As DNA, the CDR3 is TGCAGCGGCCGGGACAGGCCTTGGTTGGAGACCCAGTACTTC. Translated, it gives CSGRDRPWLETQYF.

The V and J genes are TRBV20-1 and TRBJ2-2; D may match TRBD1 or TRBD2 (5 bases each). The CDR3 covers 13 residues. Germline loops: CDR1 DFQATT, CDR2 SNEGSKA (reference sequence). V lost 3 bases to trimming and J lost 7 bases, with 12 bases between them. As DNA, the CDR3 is TGCAGTGCTAGGACGGGACGGAACGGGGAGCTGTTTTTT. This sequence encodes CSARTGRNGELFF.

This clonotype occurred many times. Written as DNA, the CDR3 is TGTGCCAGCAGTTATGGTGCGAGGGGAAACTATGGCTACACCTTC. It encodes CASSYGARGNYGYTF. V gene TRBV28 combines with J gene TRBJ1-2, with D tentatively TRBD1 (5 bases). The CDR3 has 15 residues. The V gene's germline CDR1 is MDHEN and CDR2 SYDVKM. Trimming took 4 bases from V and 2 from J, leaving 14 bases between them.

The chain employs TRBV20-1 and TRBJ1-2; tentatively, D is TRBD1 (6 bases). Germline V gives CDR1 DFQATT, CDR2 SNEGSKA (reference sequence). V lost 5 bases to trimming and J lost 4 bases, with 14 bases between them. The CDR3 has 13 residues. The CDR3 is CSARSTGLYGYTF. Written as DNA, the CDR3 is TGCAGTGCTCGCTCAACAGGGCTCTATGGCTACACCTTC.

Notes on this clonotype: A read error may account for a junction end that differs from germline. The CDR3 sequence is CACSPMGTGISGANVLTF. Written as DNA, the CDR3 is TGTGCCTGCAGTCCTATGGGGACAGGGATCTCTGGGGCCAACGTCCTGACTTTC. J is TRBJ2-6 and V is TRBV12-3 or TRBV12-4; 9 positions agree with TRBD1. This CDR3 is 18 amino acids long.

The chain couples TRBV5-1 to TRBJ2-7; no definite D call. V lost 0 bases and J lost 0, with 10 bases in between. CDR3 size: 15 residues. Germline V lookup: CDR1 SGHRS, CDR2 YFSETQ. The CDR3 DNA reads TGCGCCAGCAGCTTGGAAGGTTACCTCTCCTACGAGCAGTACTTC. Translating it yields CASSLEGYLSYEQYF.

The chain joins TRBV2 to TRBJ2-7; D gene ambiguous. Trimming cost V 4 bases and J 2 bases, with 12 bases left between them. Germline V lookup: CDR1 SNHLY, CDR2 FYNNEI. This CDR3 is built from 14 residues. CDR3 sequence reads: CASSGQGSTYEQYF. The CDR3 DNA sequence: TGTGCCAGCAGTGGGCAAGGGTCTACCTACGAGCAGTACTTC.

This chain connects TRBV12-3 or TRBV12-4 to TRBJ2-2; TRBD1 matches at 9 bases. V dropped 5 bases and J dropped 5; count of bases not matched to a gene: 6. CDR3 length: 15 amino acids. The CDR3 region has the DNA TGTGCCAGCAGTCTCGGGACAGGGCATACCGGGGAGCTGTTTTTT. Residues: CASSLGTGHTGELFF.

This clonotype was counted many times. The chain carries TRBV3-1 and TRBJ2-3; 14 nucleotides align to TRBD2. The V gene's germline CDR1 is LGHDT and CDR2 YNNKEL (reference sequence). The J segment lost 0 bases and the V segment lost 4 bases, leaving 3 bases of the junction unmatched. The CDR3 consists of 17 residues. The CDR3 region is CASSPWTSGGSTDTQYF. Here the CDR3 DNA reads TGTGCCAGCAGCCCCTGGACTAGCGGGGGGAGCACAGATACGCAGTATTTT.

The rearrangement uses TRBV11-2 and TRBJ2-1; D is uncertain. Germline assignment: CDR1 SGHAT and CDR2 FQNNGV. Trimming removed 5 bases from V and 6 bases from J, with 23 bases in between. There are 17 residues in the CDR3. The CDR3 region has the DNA TGTGCCAGCAGCATTAGCTACGCGTCCCACCGGTTCAATGAGCAGTTCTTC. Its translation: CASSISYASHRFNEQFF.

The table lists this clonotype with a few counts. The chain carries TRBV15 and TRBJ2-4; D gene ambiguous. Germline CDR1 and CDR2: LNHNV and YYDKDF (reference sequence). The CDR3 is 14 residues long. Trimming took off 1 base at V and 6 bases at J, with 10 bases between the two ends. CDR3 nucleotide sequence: TGTGCCACCAGCAGAGGGGCGCCGGCAAACATTCAGTACTTC. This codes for CATSRGAPANIQYF.

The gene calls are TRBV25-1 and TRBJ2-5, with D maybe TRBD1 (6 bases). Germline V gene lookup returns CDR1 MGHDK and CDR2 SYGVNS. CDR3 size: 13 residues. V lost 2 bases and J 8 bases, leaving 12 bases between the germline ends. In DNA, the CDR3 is TGTGCCAGCAGTGAACCCGACAGGATCACCCAGTACTTC. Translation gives CASSEPDRITQYF.

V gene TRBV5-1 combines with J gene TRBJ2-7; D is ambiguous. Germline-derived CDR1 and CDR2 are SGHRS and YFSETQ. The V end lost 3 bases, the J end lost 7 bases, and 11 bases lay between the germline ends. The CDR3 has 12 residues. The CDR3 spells CASSSGLGEQYF. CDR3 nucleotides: TGCGCCAGCAGCTCCGGCCTGGGAGAGCAGTACTTC.

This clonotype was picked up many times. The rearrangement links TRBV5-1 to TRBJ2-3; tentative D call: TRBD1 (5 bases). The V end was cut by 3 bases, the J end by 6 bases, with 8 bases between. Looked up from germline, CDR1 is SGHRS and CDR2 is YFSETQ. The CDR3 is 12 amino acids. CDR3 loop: CASSSGIDTQYF. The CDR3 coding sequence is TGCGCCAGCAGCTCAGGGATTGATACGCAGTATTTT.

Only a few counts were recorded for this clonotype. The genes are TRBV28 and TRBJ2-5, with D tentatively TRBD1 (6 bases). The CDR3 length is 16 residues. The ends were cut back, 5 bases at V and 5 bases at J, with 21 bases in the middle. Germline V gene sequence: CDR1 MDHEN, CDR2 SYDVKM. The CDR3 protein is CASSDHRVRTEETQYF. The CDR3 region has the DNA TGTGCCAGCAGTGACCACAGGGTGAGGACAGAGGAGACCCAGTACTTC.

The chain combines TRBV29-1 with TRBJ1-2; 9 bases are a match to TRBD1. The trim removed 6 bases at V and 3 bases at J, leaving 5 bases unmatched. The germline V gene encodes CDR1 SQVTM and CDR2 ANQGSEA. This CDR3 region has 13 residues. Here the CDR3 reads CSVMGQGHYGYTF. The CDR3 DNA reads TGCAGCGTGATGGGACAGGGTCACTATGGCTACACCTTC.

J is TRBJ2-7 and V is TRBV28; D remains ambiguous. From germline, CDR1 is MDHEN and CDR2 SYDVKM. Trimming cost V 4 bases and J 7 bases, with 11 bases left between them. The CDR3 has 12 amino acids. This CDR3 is CASSSRRAEQYF. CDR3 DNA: TGTGCCAGCAGTTCCCGAAGGGCAGAGCAGTACTTC.

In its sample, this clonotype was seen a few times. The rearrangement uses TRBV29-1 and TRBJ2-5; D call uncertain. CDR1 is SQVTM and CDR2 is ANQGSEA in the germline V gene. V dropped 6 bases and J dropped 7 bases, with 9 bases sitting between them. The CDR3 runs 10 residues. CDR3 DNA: TGCAGCGTAGGGTTGGGGACCCAGTACTTC. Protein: CSVGLGTQYF.

The CDR3 region is CATSGAGEADEQFF. The CDR3 DNA reads TGTGCCACCAGTGGGGCGGGAGAGGCGGATGAGCAGTTCTTC. This chain connects TRBV24-1 to TRBJ2-1; the match to TRBD2 covers 7 bases. This CDR3 is 14 amino acids long. Germline assignment: CDR1 KGHDR and CDR2 SFDVKD. Trimming removed 5 bases from V and 8 bases from J; junction bases left unmatched: 8.

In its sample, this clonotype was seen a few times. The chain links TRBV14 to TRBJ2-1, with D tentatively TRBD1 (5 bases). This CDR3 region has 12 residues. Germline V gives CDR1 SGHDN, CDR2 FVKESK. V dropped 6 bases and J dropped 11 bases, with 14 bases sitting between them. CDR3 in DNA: TGTGCCAGCAGTCACGCAAGGGGAAAGCAGTTCTTC. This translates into CASSHARGKQFF.

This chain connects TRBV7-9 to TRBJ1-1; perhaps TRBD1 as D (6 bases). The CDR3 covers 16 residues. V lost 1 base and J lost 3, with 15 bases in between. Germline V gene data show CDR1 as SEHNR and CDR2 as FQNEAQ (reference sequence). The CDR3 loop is CASSLEFGGPDTEAFF. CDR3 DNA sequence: TGTGCCAGCAGCTTAGAGTTCGGGGGGCCTGACACTGAAGCTTTCTTT.